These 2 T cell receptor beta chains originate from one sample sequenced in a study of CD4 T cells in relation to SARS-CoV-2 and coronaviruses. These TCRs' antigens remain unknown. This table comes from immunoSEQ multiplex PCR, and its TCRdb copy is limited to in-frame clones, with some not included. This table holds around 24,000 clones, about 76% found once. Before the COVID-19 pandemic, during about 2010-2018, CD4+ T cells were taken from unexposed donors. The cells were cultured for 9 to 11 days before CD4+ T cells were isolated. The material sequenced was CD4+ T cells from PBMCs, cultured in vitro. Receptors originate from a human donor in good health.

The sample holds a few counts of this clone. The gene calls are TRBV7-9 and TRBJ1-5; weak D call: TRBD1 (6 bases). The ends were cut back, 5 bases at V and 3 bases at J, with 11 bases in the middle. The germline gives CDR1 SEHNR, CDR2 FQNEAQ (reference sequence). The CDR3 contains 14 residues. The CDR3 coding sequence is TGTGCCAGCAGCCCCGGACAGCCCAATCAGCCCCAGCATTTT. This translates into CASSPGQPNQPQHF.

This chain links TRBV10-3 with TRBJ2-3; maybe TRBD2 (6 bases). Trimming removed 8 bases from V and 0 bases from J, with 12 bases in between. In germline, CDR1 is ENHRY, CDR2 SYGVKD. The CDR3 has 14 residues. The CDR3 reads CAISLARSTDTQYF. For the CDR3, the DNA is TGTGCCATCTCCCTAGCGCGTAGCACAGATACGCAGTATTTT.